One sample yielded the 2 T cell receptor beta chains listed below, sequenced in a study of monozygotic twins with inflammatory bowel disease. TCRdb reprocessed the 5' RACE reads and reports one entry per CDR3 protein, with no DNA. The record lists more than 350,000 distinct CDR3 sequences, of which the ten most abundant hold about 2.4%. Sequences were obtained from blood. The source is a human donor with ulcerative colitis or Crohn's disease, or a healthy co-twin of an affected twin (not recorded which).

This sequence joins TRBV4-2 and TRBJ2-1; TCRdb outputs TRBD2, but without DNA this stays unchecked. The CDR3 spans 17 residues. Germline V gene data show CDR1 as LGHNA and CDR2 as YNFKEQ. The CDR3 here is CASSRNVAGVLYNEQFF.

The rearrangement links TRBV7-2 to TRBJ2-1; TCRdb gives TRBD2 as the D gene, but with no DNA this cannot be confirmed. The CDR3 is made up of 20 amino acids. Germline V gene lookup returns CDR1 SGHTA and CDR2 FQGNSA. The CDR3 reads CASSLSGRSSATVRGGEQFF.